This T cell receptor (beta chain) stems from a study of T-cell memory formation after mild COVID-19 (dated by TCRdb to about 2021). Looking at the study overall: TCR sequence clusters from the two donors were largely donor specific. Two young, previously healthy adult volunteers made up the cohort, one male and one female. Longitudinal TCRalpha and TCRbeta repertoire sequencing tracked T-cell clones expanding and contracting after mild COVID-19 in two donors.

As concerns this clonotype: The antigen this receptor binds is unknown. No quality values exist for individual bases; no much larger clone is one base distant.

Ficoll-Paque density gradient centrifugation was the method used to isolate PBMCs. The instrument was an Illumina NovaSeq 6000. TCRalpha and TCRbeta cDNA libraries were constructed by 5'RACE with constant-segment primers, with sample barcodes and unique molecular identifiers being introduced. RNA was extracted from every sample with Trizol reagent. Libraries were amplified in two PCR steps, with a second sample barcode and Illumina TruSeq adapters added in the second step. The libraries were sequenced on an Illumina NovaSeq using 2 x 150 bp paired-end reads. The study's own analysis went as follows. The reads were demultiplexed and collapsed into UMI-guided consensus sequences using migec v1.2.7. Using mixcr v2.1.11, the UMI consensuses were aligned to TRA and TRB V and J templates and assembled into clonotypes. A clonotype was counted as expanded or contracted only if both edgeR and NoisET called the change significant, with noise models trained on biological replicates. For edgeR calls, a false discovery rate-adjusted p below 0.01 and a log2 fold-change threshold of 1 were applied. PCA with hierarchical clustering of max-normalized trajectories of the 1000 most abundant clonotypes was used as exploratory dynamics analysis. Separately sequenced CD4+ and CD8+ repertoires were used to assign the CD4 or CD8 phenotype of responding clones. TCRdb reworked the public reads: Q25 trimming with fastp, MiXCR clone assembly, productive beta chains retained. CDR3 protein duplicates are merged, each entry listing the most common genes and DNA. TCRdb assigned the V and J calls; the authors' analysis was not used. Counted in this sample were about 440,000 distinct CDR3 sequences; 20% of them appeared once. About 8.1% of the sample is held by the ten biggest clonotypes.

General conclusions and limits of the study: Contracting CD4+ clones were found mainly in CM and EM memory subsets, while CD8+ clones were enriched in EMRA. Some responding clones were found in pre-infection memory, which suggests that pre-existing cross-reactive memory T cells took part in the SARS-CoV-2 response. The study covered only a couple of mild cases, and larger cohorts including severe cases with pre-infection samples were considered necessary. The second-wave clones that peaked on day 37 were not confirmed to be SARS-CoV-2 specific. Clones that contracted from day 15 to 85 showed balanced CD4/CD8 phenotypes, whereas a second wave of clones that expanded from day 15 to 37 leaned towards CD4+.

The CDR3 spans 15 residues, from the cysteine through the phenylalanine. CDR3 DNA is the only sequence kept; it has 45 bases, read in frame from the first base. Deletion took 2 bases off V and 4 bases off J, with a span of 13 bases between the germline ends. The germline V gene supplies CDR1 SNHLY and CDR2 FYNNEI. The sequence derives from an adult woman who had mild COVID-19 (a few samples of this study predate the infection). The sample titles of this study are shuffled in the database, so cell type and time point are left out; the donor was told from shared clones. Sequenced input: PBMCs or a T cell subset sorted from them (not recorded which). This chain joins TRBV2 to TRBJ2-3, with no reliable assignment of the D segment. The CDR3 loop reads CASSELRHSADTQYF. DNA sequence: TGTGCCAGCAGTGAACTGAGACACAGCGCAGATACGCAGTATTTT.